These 18 T cell receptor beta chains share one sample of origin, sequenced in a study of blood T cell repertoires in COVID-19. TCRdb's table, derived via immunoSEQ multiplex PCR, lists solely in-frame clones and lacks some. In the table there are roughly 190,000 clones, around nine tenths of which are singletons. The sample consisted of peripheral blood. These receptors all stem from a man over 45 with acute or convalescent COVID-19.

This chain joins TRBV5-1 and TRBJ1-4, with TRBD1 identical over 8 bases. J lost 5 bases, V lost 4 bases, and 10 bases had no gene match. This CDR3 is built from 16 residues. Per the germline V gene, CDR1 is SGHRS and CDR2 is YFSETQ. CDR3 sequence reads: CASSHSLQGGNEKLFF. The CDR3 nucleotides are TGCGCCAGCAGCCACTCCCTACAGGGGGGGAATGAAAAACTGTTTTTT.

The chain combines TRBV27 with TRBJ2-2; unclear D gene. This CDR3 is 12 amino acids long. CDR1 is MNHEY and CDR2 is SMNVEV in the germline V gene (reference sequence). With 5 bases removed from V and 8 bases from J, the gap between germline ends came to 9 bases. The DNA of the CDR3 is TGTGCCAGCAGTCCTTCTATGGGGGAGCTGTTTTTT. This codes for CASSPSMGELFF.

J is TRBJ2-1 and V is TRBV28; 11 bases map to TRBD1. CDR3 size: 12 residues. The V gene's germline CDR1 is MDHEN and CDR2 SYDVKM. With 11 bases clipped from V and 14 bases from J, the junction kept 11 bases outside the gene matches. This CDR3 reads CAVWTGGGQEFF. The CDR3 DNA sequence: TGTGCCGTTTGGACAGGGGGCGGTCAGGAGTTCTTC.

The chain has TRBV2 and TRBJ2-7; no definite D call. The CDR3 loop spans 13 amino acids. Between the trimmed V and J ends, which lost 8 bases and 0 bases, there was a span of 11 bases. Germline assignment: CDR1 SNHLY and CDR2 FYNNEI. In DNA form, the CDR3 reads TGTGCCAGCCGTAGTTTAATCTCCTACGAGCAGTACTTC. Its translation: CASRSLISYEQYF. The full variable domain, with the rest looked up from reference TRBV2 and TRBJ2-7, is EPEVTQTPSHQVTQMGQEVILRCVPISNHLYFYWYRQILGQKVEFLVSFYNNEISEKSEIFDDQFSVERPDGSNFTLKIRSTKLEDSAMYFCASRSLISYEQYFGPGTRLTVT.

This chain links TRBV13 with TRBJ1-2; TRBD1 is a possible D gene (5 bases). This CDR3 has 14 amino acids. With 2 bases removed from V and 1 base from J, the gap between germline ends came to 8 bases. The germline gives CDR1 PRHDT, CDR2 FYEKMQ (reference sequence). Written as DNA, the CDR3 is TGTGCCAGCAGCTTAATGCAGGGTAACTATGGCTACACCTTC. Residues: CASSLMQGNYGYTF.

This clone turned up a few times. The chain joins TRBV11-2 to TRBJ2-1, with 7 bases matching TRBD2. Germline V CDR1 and CDR2: SGHAT, FQNNGV. The V segment lost 4 bases and the J segment 9 bases; nucleotides outside the gene matches: 12. The CDR3 runs to 15 residues. This CDR3 is CASSSFSLAETEQFF. Here the CDR3 DNA reads TGTGCCAGCAGCTCGTTCTCCCTAGCGGAGACTGAGCAGTTCTTC.

This clone showed up just a few times. The V gene is TRBV5-1, the J gene TRBJ2-1; 10 positions match TRBD1. Germline CDR1 and CDR2: SGHRS and YFSETQ. Germline trimming cut 5 bases from V and 2 bases from J; bases unmatched to any gene: 10. The CDR3 loop spans 17 amino acids. CDR3 protein: CASSWGTGTGAYNEQFF. The CDR3 DNA reads TGCGCCAGCAGTTGGGGCACCGGGACAGGGGCCTACAATGAGCAGTTCTTC.

This rearrangement joins TRBV2 to TRBJ1-5, with unresolved D. V gave up 5 bases and J gave up 0 bases, with 8 bases separating them. CDR1 and CDR2 from the germline V gene are SNHLY and FYNNEI. There are 14 residues in the CDR3. CDR3 region: CASSPRYSNQPQHF. CDR3 nucleotides: TGTGCCAGCAGTCCGAGGTATAGCAATCAGCCCCAGCATTTT.

The genes are TRBV6-5 and TRBJ1-6; D might be TRBD1 (6 bases). The germline CDR1 and CDR2 sequences are MNHEY and SVGAGI. This CDR3 has 16 amino acids. The V gene lost 0 bases and the J gene lost 8 bases, with 14 bases spanning the gap. The CDR3 DNA sequence: TGTGCCAGCAGTTACTCGAACAGGGATGTTTATTCACCCCTCCACTTT. Its protein is CASSYSNRDVYSPLHF.

The rearrangement uses TRBV2 and TRBJ1-5, with 11 bases identical to TRBD1. Losses at the gene ends were 7 bases for V and 7 bases for J; bases not matched to a gene: 6. This CDR3 is 14 amino acids long. Germline CDR1 SNHLY, CDR2 FYNNEI. CDR3 protein: CASTLGQGAQPQHF. The CDR3 coding sequence is TGTGCCAGCACCCTCGGACAGGGGGCACAGCCCCAGCATTTT.

There are a few counts of this clone. This chain connects TRBV27 to TRBJ2-1; D might be TRBD2 (5 bases). This CDR3 region has 14 residues. Germline CDR1 and CDR2: MNHEY and SMNVEV (reference sequence). V lost 5 bases to trimming and J lost 7 bases, with 15 bases between them. The CDR3 loop is CASSNPRPGNEQFF. In nucleotides, the CDR3 is TGTGCCAGCAGTAACCCGAGACCGGGGAATGAGCAGTTCTTC.

The V and J genes are TRBV18 and TRBJ2-7; 16 positions match TRBD2. Germline V lookup: CDR1 KGHSH, CDR2 LQKENI. The CDR3 covers 16 residues. Unmatched junction bases numbered 4, after V lost 3 bases and J lost 5 bases. This CDR3 is CASSPGLAGGPDEQYF. CDR3 sequence (DNA): TGTGCCAGCTCACCGGGACTAGCGGGAGGGCCAGACGAGCAGTACTTC.

This clone was counted once. This sequence joins TRBV4-1 and TRBJ2-1; D may be TRBD2 (6 bases). This CDR3 is 18 amino acids long. Trimming took off 6 bases at V and 3 bases at J, with 24 bases between the two ends. Germline V gene data show CDR1 as MGHRA and CDR2 as YSYEKL. The CDR3 loop reads CASRSTEGRGTDYNEQFF. The CDR3, as DNA: TGCGCCAGCAGATCAACTGAGGGACGGGGGACGGACTACAATGAGCAGTTCTTC.

The chain couples TRBV11-2 to TRBJ1-1; 8 nucleotides match TRBD1. The CDR3 has 14 amino acids. Trimming removed 5 bases from V and 5 bases from J; junction bases left unmatched: 7. Germline V CDR1 and CDR2: SGHAT, FQNNGV. The chain's CDR3 is CASSLQGVGTEAFF. The CDR3 DNA sequence: TGTGCCAGCAGCCTACAGGGGGTAGGGACTGAAGCTTTCTTT.

The chain joins TRBV15 to TRBJ1-2; TRBD1 matches 8 bases. The CDR3 spans 13 residues. Germline CDR1 LNHNV, CDR2 YYDKDF (reference sequence). The trim removed 5 bases at V and 5 bases at J, leaving 4 bases unmatched. Here the CDR3 DNA reads TGTGCCACCAGCCGGGACAGGAGATATGGCTACACCTTC. Encoded protein: CATSRDRRYGYTF.

The chain has TRBV29-1 and TRBJ2-1; 10 bases line up with TRBD2. With V trimmed by 4 bases and J by 9 bases, 6 bases remained unmatched. Germline V lookup: CDR1 SQVTM, CDR2 ANQGSEA. The CDR3 is 13 residues long. CDR3 in DNA: TGCAGCGTTGTGGGTCTAGCGGGAGCTGAGCAGTTCTTC. Residues: CSVVGLAGAEQFF.

The chain joins TRBV9 to TRBJ2-1; 8 bases match TRBD2. The CDR3 loop spans 16 amino acids. The germline V gene encodes CDR1 SGDLS and CDR2 YYNGEE. After removal of 1 base from V and 0 bases from J, the junction contained 3 bases not matched to a gene. The CDR3 DNA is TGTGCCAGCAGCGTAACCGGGACTAGCTCCTACAATGAGCAGTTCTTC. This sequence encodes CASSVTGTSSYNEQFF.

This rearrangement joins TRBV6-5 to TRBJ1-5, with D possibly TRBD1 on 6 matching bases. V lost 6 bases and J lost 3, with 12 bases in between. The CDR3 totals 14 residues. Germline-derived CDR1 and CDR2 are MNHEY and SVGAGI. CDR3 loop: CASRLDSLNQPQHF. Here the CDR3 DNA reads TGTGCCAGCAGACTGGACAGCCTCAATCAGCCCCAGCATTTT.